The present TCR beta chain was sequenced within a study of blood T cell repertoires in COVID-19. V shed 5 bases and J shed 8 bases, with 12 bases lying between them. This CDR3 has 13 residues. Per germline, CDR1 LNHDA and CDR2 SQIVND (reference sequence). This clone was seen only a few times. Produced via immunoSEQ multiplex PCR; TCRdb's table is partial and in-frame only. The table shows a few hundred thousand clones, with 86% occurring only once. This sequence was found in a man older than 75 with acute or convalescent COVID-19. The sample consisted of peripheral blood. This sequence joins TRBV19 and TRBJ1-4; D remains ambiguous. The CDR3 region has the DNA TGTGCCAGTAGTTTCGTGGAGCGCGAAAAACTGTTTTTT. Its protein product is CASSFVEREKLFF.